This T cell receptor beta chain is drawn from a study of metastatic and nonmetastatic thyroid tumors. Findings and limits, study-wide: Relative to benign nodules, malignant thyroid tumors were reportedly characterized by significantly elevated TCR beta diversity in blood and tumor.

CDR1 DFQATT and CDR2 SNEGSKA come from the germline V gene (reference sequence). V was trimmed by 2 bases and J by 4 bases, leaving 17 bases between them. The CDR3 contains 15 residues. From the PCR reads, TCRdb re-called clones with MiXCR. Found here are about 42,000 clones, about 12% of them singletons; the top ten hold around 9.7%. The table lists this clone with many counts. Its specificity is unknown. All patients reached thyroid surgery having received no treatment beforehand. This TCR derives from a male donor with papillary thyroid cancer or a benign thyroid nodule (not recorded which). Some clones in this sample may be carry-over from other donors' samples. The sample taken for sequencing was blood. V gene TRBV20-1 combines with J gene TRBJ1-1; D may be TRBD1 (5 bases). CDR3: CSARPPTVGSTEAFF. The CDR3 DNA sequence: TGCAGTGCTAGACCCCCGACAGTGGGGAGCACTGAAGCTTTCTTT.